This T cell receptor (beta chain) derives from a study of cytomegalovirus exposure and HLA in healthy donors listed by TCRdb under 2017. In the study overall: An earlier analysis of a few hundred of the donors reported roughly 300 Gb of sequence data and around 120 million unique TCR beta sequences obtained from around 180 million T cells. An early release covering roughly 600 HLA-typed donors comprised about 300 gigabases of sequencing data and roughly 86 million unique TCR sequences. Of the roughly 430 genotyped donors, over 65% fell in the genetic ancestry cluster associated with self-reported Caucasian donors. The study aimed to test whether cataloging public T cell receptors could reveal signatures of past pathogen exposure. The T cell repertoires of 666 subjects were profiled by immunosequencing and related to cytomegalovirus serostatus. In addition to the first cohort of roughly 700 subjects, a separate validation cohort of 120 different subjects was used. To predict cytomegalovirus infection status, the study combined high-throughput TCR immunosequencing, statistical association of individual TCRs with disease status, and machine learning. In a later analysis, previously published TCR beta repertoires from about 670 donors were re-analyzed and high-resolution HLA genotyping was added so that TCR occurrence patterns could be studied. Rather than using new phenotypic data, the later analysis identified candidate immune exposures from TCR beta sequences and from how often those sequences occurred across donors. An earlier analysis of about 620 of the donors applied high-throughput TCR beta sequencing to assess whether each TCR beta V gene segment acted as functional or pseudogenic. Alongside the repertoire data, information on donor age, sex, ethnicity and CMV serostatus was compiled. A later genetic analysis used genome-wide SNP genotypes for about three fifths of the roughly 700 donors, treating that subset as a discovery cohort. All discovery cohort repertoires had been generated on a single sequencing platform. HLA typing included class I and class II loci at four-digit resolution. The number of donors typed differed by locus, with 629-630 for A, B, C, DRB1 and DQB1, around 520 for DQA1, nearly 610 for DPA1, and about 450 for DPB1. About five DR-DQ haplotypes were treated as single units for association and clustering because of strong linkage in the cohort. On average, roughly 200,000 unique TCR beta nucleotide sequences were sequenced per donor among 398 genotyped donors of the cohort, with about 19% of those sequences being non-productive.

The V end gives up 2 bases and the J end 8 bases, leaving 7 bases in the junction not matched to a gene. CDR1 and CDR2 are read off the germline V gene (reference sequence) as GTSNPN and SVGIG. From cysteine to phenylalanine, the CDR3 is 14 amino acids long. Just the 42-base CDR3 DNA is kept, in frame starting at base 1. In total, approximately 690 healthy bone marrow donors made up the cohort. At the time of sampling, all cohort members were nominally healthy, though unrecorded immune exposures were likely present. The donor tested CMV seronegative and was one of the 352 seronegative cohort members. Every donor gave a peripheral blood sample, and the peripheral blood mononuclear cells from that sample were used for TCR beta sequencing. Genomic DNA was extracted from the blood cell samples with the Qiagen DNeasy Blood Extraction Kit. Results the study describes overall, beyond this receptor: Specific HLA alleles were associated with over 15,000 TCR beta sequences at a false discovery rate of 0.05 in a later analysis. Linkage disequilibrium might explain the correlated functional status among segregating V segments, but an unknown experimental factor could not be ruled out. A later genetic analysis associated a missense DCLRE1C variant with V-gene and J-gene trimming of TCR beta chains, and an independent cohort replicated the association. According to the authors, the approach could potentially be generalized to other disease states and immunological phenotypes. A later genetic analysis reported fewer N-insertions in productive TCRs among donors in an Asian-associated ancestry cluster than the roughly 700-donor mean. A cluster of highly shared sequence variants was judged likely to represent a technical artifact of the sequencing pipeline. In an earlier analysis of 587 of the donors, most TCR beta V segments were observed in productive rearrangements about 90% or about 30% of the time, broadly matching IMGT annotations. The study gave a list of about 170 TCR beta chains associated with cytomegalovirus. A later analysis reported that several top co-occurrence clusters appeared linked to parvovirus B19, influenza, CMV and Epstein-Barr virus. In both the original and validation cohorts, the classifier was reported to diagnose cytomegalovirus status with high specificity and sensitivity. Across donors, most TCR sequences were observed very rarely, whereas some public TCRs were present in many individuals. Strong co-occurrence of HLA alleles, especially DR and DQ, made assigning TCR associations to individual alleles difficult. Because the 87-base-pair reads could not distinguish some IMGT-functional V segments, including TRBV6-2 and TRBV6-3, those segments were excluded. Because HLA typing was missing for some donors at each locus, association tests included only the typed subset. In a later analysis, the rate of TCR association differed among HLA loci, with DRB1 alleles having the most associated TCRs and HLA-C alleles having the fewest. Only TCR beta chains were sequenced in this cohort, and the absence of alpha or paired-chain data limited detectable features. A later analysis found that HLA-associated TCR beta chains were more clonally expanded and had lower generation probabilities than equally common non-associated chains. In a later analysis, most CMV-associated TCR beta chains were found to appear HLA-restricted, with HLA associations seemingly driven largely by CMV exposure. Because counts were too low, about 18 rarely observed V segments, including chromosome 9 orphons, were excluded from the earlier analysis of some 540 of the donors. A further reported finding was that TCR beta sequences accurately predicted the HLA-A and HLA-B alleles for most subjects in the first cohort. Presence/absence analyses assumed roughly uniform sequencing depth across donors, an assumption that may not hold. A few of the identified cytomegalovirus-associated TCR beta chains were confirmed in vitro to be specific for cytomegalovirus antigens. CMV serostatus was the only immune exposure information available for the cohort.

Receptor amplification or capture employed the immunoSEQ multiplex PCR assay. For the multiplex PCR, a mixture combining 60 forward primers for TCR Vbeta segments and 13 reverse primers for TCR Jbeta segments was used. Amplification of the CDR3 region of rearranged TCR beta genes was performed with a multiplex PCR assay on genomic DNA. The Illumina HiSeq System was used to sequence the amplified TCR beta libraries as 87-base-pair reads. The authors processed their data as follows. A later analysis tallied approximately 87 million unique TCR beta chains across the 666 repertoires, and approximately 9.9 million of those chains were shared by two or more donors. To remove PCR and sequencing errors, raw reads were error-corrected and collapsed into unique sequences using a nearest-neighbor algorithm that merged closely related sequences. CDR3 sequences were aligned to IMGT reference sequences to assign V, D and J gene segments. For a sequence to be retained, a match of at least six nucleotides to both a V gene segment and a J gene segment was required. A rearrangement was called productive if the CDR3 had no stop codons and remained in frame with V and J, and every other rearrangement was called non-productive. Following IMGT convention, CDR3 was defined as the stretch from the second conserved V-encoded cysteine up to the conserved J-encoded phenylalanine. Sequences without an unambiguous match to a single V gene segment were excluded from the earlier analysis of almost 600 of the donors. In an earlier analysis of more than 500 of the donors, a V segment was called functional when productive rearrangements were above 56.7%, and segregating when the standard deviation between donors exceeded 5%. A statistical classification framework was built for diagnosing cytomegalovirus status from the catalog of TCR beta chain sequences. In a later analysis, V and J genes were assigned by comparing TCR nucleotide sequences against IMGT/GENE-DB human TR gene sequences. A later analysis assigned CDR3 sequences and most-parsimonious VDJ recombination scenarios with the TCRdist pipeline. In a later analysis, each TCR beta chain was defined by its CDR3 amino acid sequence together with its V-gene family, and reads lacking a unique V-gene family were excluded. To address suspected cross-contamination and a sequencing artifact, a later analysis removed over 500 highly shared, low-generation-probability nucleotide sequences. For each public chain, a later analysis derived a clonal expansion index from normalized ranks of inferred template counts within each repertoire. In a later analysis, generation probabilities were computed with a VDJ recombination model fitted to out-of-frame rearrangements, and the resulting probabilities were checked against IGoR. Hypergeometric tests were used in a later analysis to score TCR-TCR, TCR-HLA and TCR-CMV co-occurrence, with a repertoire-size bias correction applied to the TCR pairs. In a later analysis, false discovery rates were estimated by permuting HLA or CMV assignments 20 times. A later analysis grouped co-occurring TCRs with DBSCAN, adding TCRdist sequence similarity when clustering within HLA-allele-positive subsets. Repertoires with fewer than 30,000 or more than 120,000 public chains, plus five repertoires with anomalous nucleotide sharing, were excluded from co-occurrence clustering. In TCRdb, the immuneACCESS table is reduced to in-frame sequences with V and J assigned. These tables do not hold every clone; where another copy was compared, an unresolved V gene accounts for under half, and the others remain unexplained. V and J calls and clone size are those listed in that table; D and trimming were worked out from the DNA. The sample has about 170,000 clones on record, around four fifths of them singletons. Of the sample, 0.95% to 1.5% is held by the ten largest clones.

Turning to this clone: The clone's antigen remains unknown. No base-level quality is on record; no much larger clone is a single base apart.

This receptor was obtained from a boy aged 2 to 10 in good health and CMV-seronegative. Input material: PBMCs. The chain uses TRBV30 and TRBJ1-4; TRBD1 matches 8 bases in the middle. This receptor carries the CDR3 CAWSQGARVEKLFF. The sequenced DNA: TGTGCCTGGAGTCAGGGGGCACGGGTGGAAAAACTGTTTTTT.